What follows are 30 T cell receptor beta chains derived from one specimen sequenced in a study of CXCR3-negative and CXCR3-positive naive CD8 T cells (dated by TCRdb to about 2019). Sequencing instrument: NextSeq 550. The Human TCR Profiling Kit (MiLaboratory) was used to make UMI-labeled 5' RACE TRB cDNA libraries. TCRdb reprocessed the raw reads; every CDR3 protein sequence is a single record, and DNA is not supplied. This sample's table has entries for approximately 56,000 distinct CDR3 sequences. The ten largest clones add up to around 1.5% of the sample. The specimen sequenced was naive CXCR3- CD8+ T cells from blood. What the cell subset or site label conveys for this sample: CD45RO-CCR7+CD27+CD95- naive CD8+ T cells lacking CXCR3 (TNR3-). The receptors were gathered from a human donor in good health. Some clones in this sample may be carry-over from other donors' samples.

The chain joins TRBV15 to TRBJ2-3. CDR1 LNHNV and CDR2 YYDKDF come from the germline V gene (reference sequence). The CDR3 runs 15 residues. The CDR3 sequence: CATSRDQVVPDTQYF.

The CDR3 region is CSARGSRENQPQHF. The rearrangement uses TRBV20-1 and TRBJ1-5; the TCRdb call, TRBD1, lacks DNA for checking. Germline values: CDR1 DFQATT, CDR2 SNEGSKA (reference sequence). The length of the CDR3 is 14 residues.

CDR3 loop: CASSLVGARDGDF. V gene TRBV7-9 combines with J gene TRBJ2-5; the TRBD2 assignment by TCRdb is unverifiable without DNA. Germline-derived CDR1 and CDR2 are SEHNR and FQNEAQ (reference sequence). The CDR3 is made up of 13 amino acids.

The rearrangement uses TRBV5-1 and TRBJ2-1; TCRdb selects TRBD2, and the lack of DNA leaves this call unchecked. Germline CDR1 is SGHRS and CDR2 is YFSETQ. The CDR3 totals 20 residues. CDR3 in amino acids: CASSLAVSVGGPPGYNEQFF.

The rearrangement joins TRBV29-1 to TRBJ2-2; with no DNA, the TCRdb D assignment of TRBD1 cannot be verified. Germline CDR1 and CDR2: SQVTM and ANQGSEA. The CDR3 loop spans 13 amino acids. Here the CDR3 reads CSVMGQNTGELFF.

The chain links TRBV24-1 to TRBJ1-5; TCRdb outputs TRBD1, but without DNA this stays unchecked. This CDR3 region has 15 residues. Germline V CDR1 and CDR2: KGHDR, SFDVKD. The CDR3 protein is CATSEPGTGNQPQHF.

The chain recombines TRBV29-1 with TRBJ2-2; TCRdb picks TRBD1, but there is no DNA to check that call. The length of the CDR3 is 13 residues. Germline lookup yields CDR1 SQVTM and CDR2 ANQGSEA. CDR3 loop: CSVPLGDTGELFF.

The chain is built from TRBV7-9 and TRBJ1-1; TCRdb's D gene call, TRBD1, goes unchecked for lack of DNA. Germline V gene sequence: CDR1 SEHNR, CDR2 FQNEAQ (reference sequence). The CDR3 is 13 residues long. CDR3 loop: CASSLGTGAEAFF.

The V gene is TRBV7-7, the J gene TRBJ1-1. This CDR3 contains 13 residues. Looked up from germline, CDR1 is SSHAT and CDR2 is FNYEAQ (reference sequence). CDR3 region: CASSLAANTEAFF.

V is TRBV29-1 and J is TRBJ1-2. Germline V gene lookup returns CDR1 SQVTM and CDR2 ANQGSEA. The CDR3 covers 12 residues. The CDR3 sequence: CSYKGDEPGYTF. Full variable domain (remainder filled in from reference TRBV29-1 and TRBJ1-2): SAVISQKPSRDICQRGTSLTIQCQVDSQVTMMFWYRQQPGQSLTLIATANQGSEATYESGFVIDKFPISRPNLTFSTLTVSNMSPEDSSIYLCSYKGDEPGYTFGSGTRLTVV.

The V gene is TRBV28, the J gene TRBJ1-2; lacking DNA, the TRBD1 call made by TCRdb goes unchecked. The CDR3 runs 12 residues. Germline CDR1 is MDHEN and CDR2 is SYDVKM. This CDR3 is CASSLTGVGYTF.

V gene TRBV10-3 combines with J gene TRBJ2-2; as DNA is missing, the TRBD1 call by TCRdb cannot be tested. The CDR3 runs 15 residues. Germline values: CDR1 ENHRY, CDR2 SYGVKD. CDR3 sequence: CAISDPGENTGELFF.

The V call is TRBV4-3, the J call TRBJ2-7; as DNA is missing, the TRBD2 call by TCRdb cannot be tested. The CDR3 totals 13 residues. Germline lookup yields CDR1 LGHNA and CDR2 YSLEER. CDR3 in amino acids: CASSPALSYEQYF.

V gene TRBV28 combines with J gene TRBJ2-4. Germline lookup yields CDR1 MDHEN and CDR2 SYDVKM. The CDR3 totals 12 residues. The CDR3 sequence is CASSFGLNIQYF.

The rearrangement uses TRBV4-3 and TRBJ2-3; the TRBD2 assignment by TCRdb is unverifiable without DNA. The CDR3 extends over 16 amino acids. Germline loops: CDR1 LGHNA, CDR2 YSLEER. CDR3 amino acids: CASSNQRDVGTDTQYF.

V gene TRBV7-3 combines with J gene TRBJ2-3. This CDR3 contains 13 residues. The V gene's germline CDR1 is SGHTA and CDR2 FQGTGA. CDR3 amino acids: CASSLTGTDTQYF.

V gene TRBV5-4 combines with J gene TRBJ2-1; TCRdb designates TRBD2, a call that cannot be tested without DNA. The CDR3 totals 14 residues. The germline CDR1 and CDR2 sequences are SGHNT and YYREEE (reference sequence). Here the CDR3 reads CASSLLPSVYEQFF.

The rearrangement links TRBV12-3 or TRBV12-4 to TRBJ2-5; the D call from TCRdb, TRBD2, cannot be confirmed without DNA. The CDR3 length is 15 residues. CDR3 sequence: CASSWSSGVEETQYF.

The rearrangement links TRBV28 to TRBJ2-3; TCRdb picks TRBD1, but there is no DNA to check that call. The CDR3 loop spans 14 amino acids. CDR1 and CDR2 from the germline V gene are MDHEN and SYDVKM. The CDR3 sequence is CASREPQGADTQYF.

The J gene is TRBJ2-3, the V gene TRBV28; TCRdb calls TRBD2, which cannot be checked without DNA. This CDR3 is built from 14 residues. Germline CDR1 MDHEN, CDR2 SYDVKM. CDR3 protein: CASSLLDYGDTQYF. The whole variable domain, filled in from reference TRBV28 and TRBJ2-3, reads DVKVTQSSRYLVKRTGEKVFLECVQDMDHENMFWYRQDPGLGLRLIYFSYDVKMKEKGDIPEGYSVSREKKERFSLILESASTNQTSMYLCASSLLDYGDTQYFGPGTRLTVL.

CDR3 sequence: CASSPGDSNQPQHF. The chain uses TRBV5-1 and TRBJ1-5. The V gene's germline CDR1 is SGHRS and CDR2 YFSETQ. The CDR3 spans 14 residues. Based on the CDR3 plus reference TRBV5-1 and TRBJ1-5, the full variable domain is KAGVTQTPRYLIKTRGQQVTLSCSPISGHRSVSWYQQTPGQGLQFLFEYFSETQRNKGNFPGRFSGRQFSNSRSEMNVSTLELGDSALYLCASSPGDSNQPQHFGDGTRLSIL.

The J gene is TRBJ2-1, the V gene TRBV5-1; TCRdb names TRBD2, which stays unverified in the absence of DNA. The CDR3 contains 15 residues. The germline CDR1 and CDR2 sequences are SGHRS and YFSETQ. CDR3 loop: CASSPAGRASGEQFF.

This chain uses TRBV20-1 with TRBJ2-4; TCRdb gives TRBD2 as the D gene, but with no DNA this cannot be confirmed. Per the germline V gene, CDR1 is DFQATT and CDR2 is SNEGSKA (reference sequence). The CDR3 sequence is 15 residues long. The CDR3 protein is CSAQTSGRDKNIQYF.

The chain employs TRBV29-1 and TRBJ2-7; TCRdb selects TRBD1, and the lack of DNA leaves this call unchecked. Germline lookup yields CDR1 SQVTM and CDR2 ANQGSEA. The CDR3 length is 12 residues. The chain's CDR3 is CSVTQGGYEQYF.

The J gene is TRBJ1-2, the V gene TRBV28. CDR3 length: 11 residues. Per germline, CDR1 MDHEN and CDR2 SYDVKM. The CDR3 sequence: CASQLGNGYTF.

The V gene is TRBV5-1, the J gene TRBJ2-2. Per germline, CDR1 SGHRS and CDR2 YFSETQ. The CDR3 has 11 amino acids. CDR3 amino acids: CASTKSGELFF.

This rearrangement joins TRBV15 to TRBJ1-4; TCRdb's D call, TRBD1, is unchecked because there is no DNA. The CDR3 sequence is 15 residues long. CDR1 and CDR2 from the germline V gene are LNHNV and YYDKDF (reference sequence). This CDR3 is CATSRGQGENEKLFF.

Frequency places this clonotype as medium-sized (0.01 to 0.1%). The chain couples TRBV28 to TRBJ2-3; the TCRdb call, TRBD1, lacks DNA for checking. CDR3 size: 15 residues. The V gene's germline CDR1 is MDHEN and CDR2 SYDVKM. Here the CDR3 reads CASSLLRGATDTQYF. Looking up the rest from reference TRBV28 and TRBJ2-3 gives the full variable domain: DVKVTQSSRYLVKRTGEKVFLECVQDMDHENMFWYRQDPGLGLRLIYFSYDVKMKEKGDIPEGYSVSREKKERFSLILESASTNQTSMYLCASSLLRGATDTQYFGPGTRLTVL.

V usage is TRBV12-3 or TRBV12-4 and J usage is TRBJ2-1; no DNA is available, so the TRBD1 call from TCRdb remains unchecked. This CDR3 spans 16 amino acids. The CDR3 here is CASSFAGQGEIGEQFF.

The chain joins TRBV9 to TRBJ1-1. Germline assignment: CDR1 SGDLS and CDR2 YYNGEE. The CDR3 extends over 13 amino acids. CDR3 region: CASSVGSDTEAFF.